This T cell receptor beta chain was retrieved from a study of response to subunit inactivated influenza vaccine. The germline gives CDR1 SGHTA, CDR2 FQGNSA. V was shortened by 6 bases and J by 9 bases, with 21 bases between the two germline ends. CDR3 length: 14 amino acids. TCRdb reprocessed the RT-PCR reads via MiXCR and lists one record per CDR3 protein. The sample shows over 300,000 distinct CDR3 sequences, 21% of them seen only once. In its sample, this clonotype was seen a few times. V usage is TRBV7-2 and J usage is TRBJ2-7; the D gene is possibly TRBD2 (7 bases). Sequences were derived from PBMCs from blood, sampled about 20 months after vaccination. The receptor's source is a man aged 45-69 years who received an inactivated influenza vaccine. CDR3 protein: CASRSTGGQFVQYF. As DNA, the CDR3 is TGTGCCAGCAGATCCACCGGGGGGCAATTCGTGCAGTACTTC.